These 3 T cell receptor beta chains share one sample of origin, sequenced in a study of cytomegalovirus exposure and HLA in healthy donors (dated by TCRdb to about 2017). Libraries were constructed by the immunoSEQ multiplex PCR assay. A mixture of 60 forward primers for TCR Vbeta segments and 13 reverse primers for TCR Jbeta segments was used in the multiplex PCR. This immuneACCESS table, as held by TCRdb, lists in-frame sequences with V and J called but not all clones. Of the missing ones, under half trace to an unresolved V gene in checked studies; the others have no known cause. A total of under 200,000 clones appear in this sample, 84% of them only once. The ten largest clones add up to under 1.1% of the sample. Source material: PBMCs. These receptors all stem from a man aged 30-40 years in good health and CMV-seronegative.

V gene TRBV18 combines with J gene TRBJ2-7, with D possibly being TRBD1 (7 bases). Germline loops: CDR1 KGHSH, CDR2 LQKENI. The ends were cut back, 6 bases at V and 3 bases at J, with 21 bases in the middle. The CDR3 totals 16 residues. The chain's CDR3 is CASSLRGDSVIYEQYF. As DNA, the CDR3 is TGTGCCAGCTCCCTCCGCGGGGACAGCGTAATCTACGAGCAGTACTTC.

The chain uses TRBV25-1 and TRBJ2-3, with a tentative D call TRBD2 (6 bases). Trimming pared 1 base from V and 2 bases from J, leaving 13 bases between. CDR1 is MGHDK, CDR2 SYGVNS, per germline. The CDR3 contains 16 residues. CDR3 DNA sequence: TGTGCCAGCAGTGAATTGGGACTGATTAACACAGATACGCAGTATTTT. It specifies CASSELGLINTDTQYF.

CDR3 loop: CASSPLLSRLTYNEQFF. As DNA, the CDR3 is TGTGCCAGCTCACCACTTCTTTCCAGACTAACCTACAATGAGCAGTTCTTC. The chain recombines TRBV18 with TRBJ2-1; D may be TRBD2 (5 bases). CDR1 is KGHSH and CDR2 is LQKENI in the germline V gene. CDR3 length: 17 residues. V was trimmed by 1 base and J by 2 bases, leaving 15 bases between them.